These T cell receptor beta chains were read from a single sample in a study of cytomegalovirus exposure and HLA in healthy donors. Clones were read by immunoSEQ multiplex PCR, and TCRdb kept only the in-frame ones, dropping some. The repertoire holds tens of thousands of clones, around 75% seen once, with approximately 7.6% in the top ten. The source material was PBMCs. The receptors shown here come from a man between 60 and 70 years old in good health and CMV-seropositive. Each CDR3 is given with its conserved first and last residue. The order of the fields is V gene, J gene, D gene, clone size, CDR3 protein, CDR3 DNA. A D gene is named only where the DNA matches it firmly. Size values are once, few and many counts, or a class for expanded clones, and some rows have none.

>TRBV6-1|TRBJ1-1|-|few
CASSEARSLNTEAFF
TGTGCCAGCAGTGAAGCGCGGAGTTTGAACACTGAAGCTTTCTTT
>TRBV6-6|TRBJ1-5|-|-
CASRPVGGLQPQHF
TGTGCCAGCAGGCCAGTAGGGGGTTTACAGCCCCAGCATTTT
>TRBV29-1|TRBJ2-1|-|-
CSVREAGSYNEQFF
TGCAGCGTCCGCGAGGCGGGATCGTACAATGAGCAGTTCTTC
>TRBV19|TRBJ1-1|TRBD1|few
CASSTDHGTDLNTEAFF
TGTGCCAGTAGTACAGACCATGGGACAGACCTTAACACTGAAGCTTTCTTT
>TRBV7-2|TRBJ2-5|TRBD1|-
CASSSTGVGLEAQYF
TGTGCCAGCAGCTCAACAGGGGTCGGTTTGGAGGCCCAGTACTTC
>TRBV7-2|TRBJ1-2|TRBD1|-
CASSSGQGVLNGYTF
TGTGCCAGCAGCTCGGGACAGGGCGTACTTAATGGCTACACCTTC
>TRBV19|TRBJ1-6|TRBD1|-
CASTQTGASPLHF
TGTGCCAGCACCCAAACAGGGGCCTCACCCCTCCACTTT
>TRBV9|TRBJ1-2|-|-
CASSPGLSNSYGYTF
TGTGCCAGCAGCCCGGGACTTTCCAACTCCTATGGCTACACCTTC
>TRBV5-6|TRBJ1-2|-|-
CASSSLPGLPNYGYTF
TGTGCCAGCAGCTCTCTCCCGGGTCTCCCTAACTATGGCTACACCTTC
>TRBV6-1|TRBJ1-2|-|-
CASSEGQGSYYGYTF
TGTGCCAGCAGTGAAGGGCAGGGGTCCTACTATGGCTACACCTTC
>TRBV5-1|TRBJ2-7|TRBD1|-
CASSLVAGGEQYF
TGCGCCAGCAGCTTGGTGGCAGGGGGCGAGCAGTACTTC
>TRBV19|TRBJ2-5|-|-
CASSGRGETQYF
TGTGCCAGTAGTGGCAGGGGAGAGACCCAGTACTTC
>TRBV9|TRBJ2-1|-|-
CASSVAVPGLSSYNEQFF
TGTGCCAGCAGCGTAGCTGTTCCGGGATTGAGCTCCTACAATGAGCAGTTCTTC
>TRBV7-2|TRBJ2-7|-|-
CASSAFTGAQYEQYF
TGTGCCAGCAGCGCCTTCACGGGAGCTCAATACGAGCAGTACTTC
>TRBV6-5|TRBJ1-4|-|-
CASSYRGGAWEKLFF
TGTGCCAGCAGTTACCGCGGGGGGGCCTGGGAAAAACTGTTTTTT
>TRBV5-5|TRBJ2-3|TRBD2|-
CASSLMAASGTDTQYF
TGTGCCAGCAGCTTGATGGCGGCTAGCGGGACAGATACGCAGTATTTT
>TRBV10-3|TRBJ1-1|TRBD1|-
CAIRADREVITEAFF
TGTGCCATCAGGGCCGACAGGGAGGTCATCACTGAAGCTTTCTTT
>TRBV6-6|TRBJ2-5|-|-
CASTFSGQETQYF
TGTGCCAGCACCTTCAGCGGACAAGAGACCCAGTACTTC
>TRBV19|TRBJ1-5|TRBD1|once
CASSTTGGGRQPQHF
TGTGCCAGTAGTACCACAGGGGGCGGGCGTCAGCCCCAGCATTTT
>TRBV6-1|TRBJ1-6|-|-
CASSQSTGSQSPLHF
TGTGCCAGCAGTCAGTCAACAGGGTCCCAATCACCCCTCCACTTT
>TRBV19|TRBJ2-1|-|few
CASRRRGPYNEQFF
TGTGCCAGTAGGAGGCGGGGGCCGTACAATGAGCAGTTCTTC
>TRBV6-6|TRBJ2-7|TRBD2|-
CASSSSGRDYEQYF
TGTGCCAGCAGTTCCAGCGGGAGGGACTACGAGCAGTACTTC
>TRBV27|TRBJ2-7|-|-
CASSSPRGGGGRGRTSEQYF
TGTGCCAGCAGTTCGCCCCGGGGCGGGGGCGGGAGAGGGCGGACCAGCGAGCAGTACTTC
>TRBV19|TRBJ2-2|-|-
CASTQGTGELFF
TGTGCCAGTACCCAGGGGACCGGGGAGCTGTTTTTT
>TRBV19|TRBJ2-2|-|once
CASSPQNTGELFF
TGTGCCAGTAGTCCACAGAACACCGGGGAGCTGTTTTTT
>TRBV5-1|TRBJ2-7|TRBD1|-
CASSLTGSYEQYF
TGCGCCAGCAGCCTGACAGGGTCCTACGAGCAGTACTTC
>TRBV29-1|TRBJ1-2|-|few
CSVEVQAGKGYGYTF
TGCAGCGTTGAAGTACAGGCCGGCAAAGGGTATGGCTACACCTTC
>TRBV6-1|TRBJ2-2|TRBD2|-
CASRETSLAGELFF
TGTGCCAGCAGGGAGACTAGCTTGGCCGGGGAGCTGTTTTTT
>TRBV10-2|TRBJ2-7|-|-
CASSKQSSYEQYF
TGCGCCAGCAGCAAACAGAGCTCCTACGAGCAGTACTTC
>TRBV7-9|TRBJ1-2|-|-
CASSTDSDYGYTF
TGTGCCAGCAGTACCGACTCAGACTATGGCTACACCTTC
>TRBV19|TRBJ2-2|TRBD1|-
CATRGSRTGFFGELFF
TGTGCCACCCGGGGTTCGAGGACAGGTTTCTTCGGGGAGCTGTTTTTT
>TRBV5-1|TRBJ1-3|TRBD1|-
CASSGDSPYSGNTIYF
TGCGCCAGCAGCGGGGACAGCCCATACTCTGGAAACACCATATATTTT
>TRBV29-1|TRBJ2-7|TRBD1|-
CSVEQTGSNEQYF
TGCAGCGTCGAGCAGACAGGGAGTAACGAGCAGTACTTC
>TRBV2|TRBJ2-7|-|-
CASSDSLGRAHEQYF
TGTGCCAGCAGTGATTCCTTGGGCAGGGCCCACGAGCAGTACTTC
>TRBV7-9|TRBJ2-1|TRBD2|once
CASSTNLAGAVSSYNEQFF
TGTGCCAGCAGCACGAATCTAGCGGGAGCCGTAAGCTCCTACAATGAGCAGTTCTTC
>TRBV19|TRBJ1-5|-|once
CASQEHQGNQPQHF
TGTGCCAGCCAGGAACACCAAGGCAATCAGCCCCAGCATTTT
>TRBV4-1|TRBJ2-7|-|-
CASSHKAGEQYF
TGCGCCAGCAGCCACAAAGCCGGCGAGCAGTACTTC
>TRBV6-1|TRBJ2-5|-|-
CASGPLETQYF
TGTGCCAGCGGGCCCCTGGAGACCCAGTACTTC
>TRBV11-1|TRBJ1-1|-|-
CASSTTGFWNTEAFF
TGTGCCAGCAGCACGACTGGGTTCTGGAACACTGAAGCTTTCTTT
>TRBV6-6|TRBJ2-1|TRBD2|-
CASSSRGGVNEQFF
TGTGCCAGCAGTTCCCGGGGGGGAGTTAATGAGCAGTTCTTC
>TRBV7-9|TRBJ2-2|TRBD1|-
CASSLFGMGQQGATGELFF
TGTGCCAGCAGCTTATTCGGGATGGGTCAACAGGGGGCCACCGGGGAGCTGTTTTTT
>TRBV10-3|TRBJ2-3|-|once
CAISPGTSTDTQYF
TGTGCCATCAGCCCAGGGACTTCCACAGATACGCAGTATTTT
>TRBV27|TRBJ2-6|TRBD1|-
CASSRTGTGANVLTF
TGTGCCAGCAGCCGGACAGGGACCGGGGCCAACGTCCTGACTTTC
>TRBV6-1|TRBJ2-1|TRBD2|-
CASLRGGSHNEQFF
TGTGCCAGCCTTCGCGGGGGATCCCACAATGAGCAGTTCTTC
>TRBV29-1|TRBJ2-3|TRBD2|-
CSVGASGRALTDTQYF
TGCAGCGTTGGGGCTAGCGGGAGGGCCCTCACAGATACGCAGTATTTT
>TRBV18|TRBJ1-6|TRBD1|-
CASSPLDRASPLHF
TGTGCCAGCTCACCACTGGACAGGGCCTCACCCCTCCACTTT
>TRBV6-1|TRBJ2-1|-|-
CASTRLVGEQFF
TGTGCCAGCACTCGATTGGTGGGCGAGCAGTTCTTC
>TRBV11-2|TRBJ1-1|-|-
CASSPHRAENTEAFF
TGTGCCAGCAGCCCGCACAGGGCAGAGAACACTGAAGCTTTCTTT
>TRBV11-2|TRBJ2-3|TRBD2|-
CASSFSGGPDTQYF
TGTGCTAGCAGCTTCAGCGGGGGACCAGATACGCAGTATTTT
>TRBV6-6|TRBJ1-3|-|-
CASRDHSGNTIYF
TGTGCCTCCAGGGATCACTCTGGAAACACCATATATTTT
>TRBV11-2|TRBJ1-1|-|-
CASSLGAGMNTEAFF
TGTGCCAGCAGCTTAGGGGCCGGTATGAACACTGAAGCTTTCTTT
>TRBV10-2|TRBJ2-7|TRBD1|-
CASSMTGGYEQYF
TGCGCCAGCAGCATGACAGGGGGCTACGAGCAGTACTTC
>TRBV7-8|TRBJ2-5|TRBD2|few
CASRKGVGGETQYF
TGTGCCAGCAGAAAAGGGGTGGGGGGGGAGACCCAGTACTTC
>TRBV10-3|TRBJ1-2|-|-
CAISESAGYNYGYTF
TGTGCCATCAGTGAGTCAGCAGGATATAACTATGGCTACACCTTC
>TRBV2|TRBJ1-5|-|-
CASARDRLSNQPQHF
TGTGCCAGCGCCCGGGATCGCCTGAGCAATCAGCCCCAGCATTTT
>TRBV6-1|TRBJ2-1|TRBD2|-
CASSEPSGFSYNEQFF
TGTGCCAGCAGTGAACCTAGCGGGTTCTCCTACAATGAGCAGTTCTTC
>TRBV6-1|TRBJ1-5|TRBD1|-
CASTGTVNSNQPQHF
TGTGCCAGCACCGGGACAGTAAATAGCAATCAGCCCCAGCATTTT